The 7 T cell receptor beta chains given below trace back to one sample, sequenced in a study of blood T cell repertoires in COVID-19. Assay: immunoSEQ multiplex PCR; the TCRdb copy retains only in-frame clones and omits some. The sample contains about 380,000 clones, around 87% of which appear only once. The specimen sequenced was PBMCs or T cells enriched from blood (not recorded which). The receptors were sampled from a man aged 25-45 years who had recovered from COVID-19.

Only a few counts were recorded for this clone. DNA for the CDR3: TGTGCCAGTACACGCCCCGGGGTTAGCAATCAGCCCCAGCATTTT. Its translation: CASTRPGVSNQPQHF. The chain has TRBV19 and TRBJ1-5; D call uncertain. Germline V CDR1 and CDR2: LNHDA, SQIVND (reference sequence). The germline V and J ends were trimmed by 7 bases and 0 bases, with 13 bases remaining between them. The CDR3 sequence is 15 residues long.

The J gene is TRBJ1-5, the V gene TRBV7-9, with D perhaps TRBD1 (6 bases). Trimming left V 4 bases short and J 5 bases short, with 15 bases between. This CDR3 contains 15 residues. The V gene's germline CDR1 is SEHNR and CDR2 FQNEAQ (reference sequence). The CDR3 spells CASSSGATSDQPQHF. The CDR3 coding sequence is TGTGCCAGCAGCTCAGGGGCCACCTCCGATCAGCCCCAGCATTTT.

The rearrangement links TRBV5-6 to TRBJ1-1; the D gene is possibly TRBD1 (5 bases). Germline CDR1 SGHDT, CDR2 YYEEEE. Deletions cut 2 bases from V and 3 bases from J, with 17 bases between. This CDR3 contains 16 residues. CDR3 nucleotides: TGTGCCAGCAGCTTTAGGGGCGCTTTTTCGTACACTGAAGCTTTCTTT. This codes for CASSFRGAFSYTEAFF. The variable domain in full, completed from reference TRBV5-6 and TRBJ1-1, reads DAGVTQSPTHLIKTRGQQVTLRCSPKSGHDTVSWYQQALGQGPQFIFQYYEEEERQRGNFPDRFSGHQFPNYSSELNVNALLLGDSALYLCASSFRGAFSYTEAFFGQGTRLTVV.

The chain employs TRBV5-1 and TRBJ2-1; 7 bases fit TRBD1. V gave up 4 bases and J gave up 6 bases; unmatched junction bases: 7. This CDR3 comprises 14 residues. The germline CDR1 and CDR2 sequences are SGHRS and YFSETQ. The chain's CDR3 is CASSDTGAPNEQFF. CDR3 nucleotide sequence: TGCGCCAGCAGCGATACAGGGGCTCCCAATGAGCAGTTCTTC.

The V and J genes are TRBV2 and TRBJ2-1; perhaps TRBD2 as D (7 bases). The CDR3 is made up of 13 amino acids. Per germline, CDR1 SNHLY and CDR2 FYNNEI. V was clipped by 8 bases and J by 8 bases, with 16 bases between them. The CDR3 DNA sequence: TGTGCCAGCGGGGGGGCTCTCCTGCATGAGCAGTTCTTC. It translates to CASGGALLHEQFF. The full variable domain, in which reference TRBV2 and TRBJ2-1 provide the parts outside the CDR3, is EPEVTQTPSHQVTQMGQEVILRCVPISNHLYFYWYRQILGQKVEFLVSFYNNEISEKSEIFDDQFSVERPDGSNFTLKIRSTKLEDSAMYFCASGGALLHEQFFGPGTRLTVL.

The chain employs TRBV7-9 and TRBJ1-5; TRBD1 is a possible D gene (6 bases). This CDR3 has 15 amino acids. Germline values: CDR1 SEHNR, CDR2 FQNEAQ (reference sequence). Deletions cut 5 bases from V and 0 bases from J, with 11 bases between. The CDR3 here is CASSQGSSSNQPQHF. The CDR3 DNA reads as TGTGCCAGCAGCCAGGGGTCCTCTAGCAATCAGCCCCAGCATTTT.

The DNA for the CDR3 is TGCGCCAGCAGCTTGGGGGCAGATGATCAGCCCCAGCATTTT. This gives the protein CASSLGADDQPQHF. This rearrangement joins TRBV5-1 to TRBJ1-5, with no clear D. V lost 0 bases, J lost 5 bases, and 9 bases lay in between. CDR3 size: 14 residues. The germline gives CDR1 SGHRS, CDR2 YFSETQ.